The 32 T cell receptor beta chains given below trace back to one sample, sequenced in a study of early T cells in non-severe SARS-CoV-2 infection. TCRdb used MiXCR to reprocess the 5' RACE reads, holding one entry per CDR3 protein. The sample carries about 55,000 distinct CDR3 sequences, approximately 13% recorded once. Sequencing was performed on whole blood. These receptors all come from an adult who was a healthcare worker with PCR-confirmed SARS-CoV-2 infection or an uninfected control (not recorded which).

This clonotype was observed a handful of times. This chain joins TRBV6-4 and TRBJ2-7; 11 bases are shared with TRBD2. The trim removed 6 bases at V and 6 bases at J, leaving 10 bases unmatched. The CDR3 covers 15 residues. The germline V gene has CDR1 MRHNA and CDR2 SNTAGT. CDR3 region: CASSRTSGSPGEQYF. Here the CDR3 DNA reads TGTGCCAGCAGCAGGACTAGCGGGTCCCCCGGCGAGCAGTACTTC.

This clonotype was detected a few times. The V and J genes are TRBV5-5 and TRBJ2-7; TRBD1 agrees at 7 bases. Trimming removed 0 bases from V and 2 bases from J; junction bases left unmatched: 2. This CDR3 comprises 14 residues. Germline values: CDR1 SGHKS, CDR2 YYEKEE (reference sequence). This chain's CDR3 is CASSLAGTAYEQYF. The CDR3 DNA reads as TGTGCCAGCAGCTTGGCAGGGACAGCCTACGAGCAGTACTTC. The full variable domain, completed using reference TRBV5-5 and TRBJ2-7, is DAGVTQSPTHLIKTRGQQVTLRCSPISGHKSVSWYQQVLGQGPQFIFQYYEKEERGRGNFPDRFSARQFPNYSSELNVNALLLGDSALYLCASSLAGTAYEQYFGPGTRLTVT.

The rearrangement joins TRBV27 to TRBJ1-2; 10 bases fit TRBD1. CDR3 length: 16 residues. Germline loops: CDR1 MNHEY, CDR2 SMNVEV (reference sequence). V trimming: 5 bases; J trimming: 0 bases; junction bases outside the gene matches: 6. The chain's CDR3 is CASSRDRGNSNYGYTF. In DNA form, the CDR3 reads TGTGCCAGCAGTCGGGACAGGGGTAATTCTAACTATGGCTACACCTTC.

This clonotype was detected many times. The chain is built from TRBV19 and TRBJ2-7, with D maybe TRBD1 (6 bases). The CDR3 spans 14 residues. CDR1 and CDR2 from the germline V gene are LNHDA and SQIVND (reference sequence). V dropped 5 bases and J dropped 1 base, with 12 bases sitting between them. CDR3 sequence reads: CASSHPGQSYEQYF. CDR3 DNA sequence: TGTGCCAGTAGTCACCCTGGACAGTCCTACGAGCAGTACTTC.

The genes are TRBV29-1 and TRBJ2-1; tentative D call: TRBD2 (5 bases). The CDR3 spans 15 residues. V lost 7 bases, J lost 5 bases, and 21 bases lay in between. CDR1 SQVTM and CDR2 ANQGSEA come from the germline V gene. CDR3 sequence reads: CSAFLGGGWHNEQFF. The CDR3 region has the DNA TGCAGCGCGTTCTTAGGAGGTGGATGGCACAATGAGCAGTTCTTC.

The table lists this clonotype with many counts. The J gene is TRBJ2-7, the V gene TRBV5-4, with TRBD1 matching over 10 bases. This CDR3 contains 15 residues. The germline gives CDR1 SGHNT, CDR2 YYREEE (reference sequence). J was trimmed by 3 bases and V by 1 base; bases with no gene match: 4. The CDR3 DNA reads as TGTGCCAGCAGCTTGTGGGACAGGGGAAACTACGAGCAGTACTTC. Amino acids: CASSLWDRGNYEQYF.

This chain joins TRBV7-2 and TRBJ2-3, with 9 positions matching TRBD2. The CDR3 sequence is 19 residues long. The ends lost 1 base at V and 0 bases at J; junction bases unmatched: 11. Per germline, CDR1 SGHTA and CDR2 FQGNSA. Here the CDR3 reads CASSLESSGSFGSTDTQYF. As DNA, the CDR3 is TGTGCCAGCAGCTTAGAGAGTAGCGGGAGTTTTGGGAGCACAGATACGCAGTATTTT.

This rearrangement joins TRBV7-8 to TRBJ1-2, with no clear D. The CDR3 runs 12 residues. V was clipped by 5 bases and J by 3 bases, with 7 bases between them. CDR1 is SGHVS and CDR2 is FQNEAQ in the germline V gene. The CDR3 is CASSPGDYGYTF. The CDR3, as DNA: TGTGCCAGCAGCCCCGGCGACTATGGCTACACCTTC.

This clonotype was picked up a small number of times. The CDR3 nucleotides read TGTGCCAGCAGCTCAGACATATCATGGAGCACAGATACGCAGTATTTT. Translation gives CASSSDISWSTDTQYF. The rearrangement uses TRBV7-2 and TRBJ2-3, with no clear D. The CDR3 spans 16 residues. Germline-derived CDR1 and CDR2 are SGHTA and FQGNSA. Trimming cost V 4 bases and J 0 bases, with 14 bases left between them.

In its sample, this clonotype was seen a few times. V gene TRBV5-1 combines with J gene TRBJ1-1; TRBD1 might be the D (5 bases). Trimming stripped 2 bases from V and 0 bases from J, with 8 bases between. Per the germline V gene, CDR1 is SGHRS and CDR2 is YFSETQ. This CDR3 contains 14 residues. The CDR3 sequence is CASSFDSLNTEAFF. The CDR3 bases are TGCGCCAGCAGCTTTGACAGCCTGAACACTGAAGCTTTCTTT.

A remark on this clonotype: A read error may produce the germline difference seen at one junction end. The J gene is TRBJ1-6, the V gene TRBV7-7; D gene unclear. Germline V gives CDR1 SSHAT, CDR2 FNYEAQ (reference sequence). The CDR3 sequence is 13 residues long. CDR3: CASSGSRNSPLHF. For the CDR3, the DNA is TGTGCTAGCAGCGGCAGTCGGAATTCACCCCTCCACTTT.

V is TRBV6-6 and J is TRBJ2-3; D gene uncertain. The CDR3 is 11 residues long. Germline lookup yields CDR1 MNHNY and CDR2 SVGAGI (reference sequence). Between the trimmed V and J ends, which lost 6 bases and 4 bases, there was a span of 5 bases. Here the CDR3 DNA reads TGTGCCAGCAGATATTCAGATACGCAGTATTTT. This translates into CASRYSDTQYF.

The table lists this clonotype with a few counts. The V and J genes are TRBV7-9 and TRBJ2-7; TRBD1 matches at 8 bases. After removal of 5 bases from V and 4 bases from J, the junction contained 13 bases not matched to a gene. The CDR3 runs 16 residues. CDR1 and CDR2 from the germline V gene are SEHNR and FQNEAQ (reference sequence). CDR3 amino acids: CASSPGDNRGAYEQYF. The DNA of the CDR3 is TGTGCCAGCAGCCCCGGGGACAACAGGGGGGCTTACGAGCAGTACTTC.

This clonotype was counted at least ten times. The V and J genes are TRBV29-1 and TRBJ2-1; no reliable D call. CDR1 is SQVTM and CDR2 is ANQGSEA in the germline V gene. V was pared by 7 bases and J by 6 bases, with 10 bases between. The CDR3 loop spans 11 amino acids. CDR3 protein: CSADKTNEQFF. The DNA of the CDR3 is TGCAGCGCCGACAAGACCAATGAGCAGTTCTTC.

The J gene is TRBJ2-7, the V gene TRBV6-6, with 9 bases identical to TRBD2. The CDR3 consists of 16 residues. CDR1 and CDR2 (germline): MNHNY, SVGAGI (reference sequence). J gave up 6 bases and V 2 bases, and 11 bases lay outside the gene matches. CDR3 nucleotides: TGTGCCAGCAGTTACGGTGGTGGTAGCGGGGGAGGCGAGCAGTACTTC. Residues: CASSYGGGSGGGEQYF.

The CDR3 region has the DNA TGTGCCAGCAGCCTACTGTCGGGCGACACTGAAGCTTTCTTT. Its protein product is CASSLLSGDTEAFF. This chain uses TRBV3-1 with TRBJ1-1; D ambiguous. The V and J ends lost 4 bases and 3 bases respectively, with 12 bases between them. From germline, CDR1 is LGHDT and CDR2 YNNKEL (reference sequence). The CDR3 is 14 amino acids.

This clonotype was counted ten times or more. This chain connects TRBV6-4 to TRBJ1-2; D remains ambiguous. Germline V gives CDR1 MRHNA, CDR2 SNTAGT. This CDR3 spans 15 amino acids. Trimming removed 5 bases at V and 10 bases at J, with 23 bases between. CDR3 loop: CASSLTPSEQSVYTF. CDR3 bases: TGTGCCAGCAGTCTGACACCTTCCGAACAGAGTGTCTACACCTTC.

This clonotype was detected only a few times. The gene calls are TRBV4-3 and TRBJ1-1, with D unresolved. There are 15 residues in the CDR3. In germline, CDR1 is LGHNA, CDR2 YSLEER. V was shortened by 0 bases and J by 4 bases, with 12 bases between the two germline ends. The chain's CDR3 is CASSQEMGRATEAFF. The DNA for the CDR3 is TGCGCCAGCAGCCAAGAAATGGGGAGGGCCACTGAAGCTTTCTTT.

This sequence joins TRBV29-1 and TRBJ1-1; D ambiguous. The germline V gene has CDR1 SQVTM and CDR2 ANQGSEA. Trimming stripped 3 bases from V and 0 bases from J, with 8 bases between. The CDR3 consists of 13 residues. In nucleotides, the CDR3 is TGCAGCGTTGAGGGTAGAATGAACACTGAAGCTTTCTTT. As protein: CSVEGRMNTEAFF.

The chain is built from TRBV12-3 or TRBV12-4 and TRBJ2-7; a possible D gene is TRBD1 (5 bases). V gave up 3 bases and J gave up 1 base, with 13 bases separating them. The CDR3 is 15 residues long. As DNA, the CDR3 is TGTGCCAGCAGTTTCCATGTGACAGTGTCCTACGAGCAGTACTTC. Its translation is CASSFHVTVSYEQYF.

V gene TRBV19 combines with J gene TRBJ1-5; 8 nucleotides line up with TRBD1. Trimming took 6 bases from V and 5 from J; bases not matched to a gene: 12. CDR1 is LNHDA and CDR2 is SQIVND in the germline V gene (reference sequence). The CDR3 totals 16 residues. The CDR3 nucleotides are TGTGCCAGTAGCACGGGACAGGTGCATCTCGATCAGCCCCAGCATTTT. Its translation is CASSTGQVHLDQPQHF.

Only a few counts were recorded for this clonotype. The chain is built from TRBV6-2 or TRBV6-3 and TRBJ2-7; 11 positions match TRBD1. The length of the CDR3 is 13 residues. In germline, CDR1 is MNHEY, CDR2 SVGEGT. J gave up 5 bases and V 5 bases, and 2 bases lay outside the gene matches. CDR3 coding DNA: TGTGCCAGCAGTCCGGACAGGGGGCACGAGCAGTACTTC. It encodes CASSPDRGHEQYF.

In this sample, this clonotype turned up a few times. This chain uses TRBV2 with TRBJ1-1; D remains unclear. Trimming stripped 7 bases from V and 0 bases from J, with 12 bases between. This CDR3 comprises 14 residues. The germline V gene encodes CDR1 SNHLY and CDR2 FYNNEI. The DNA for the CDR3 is TGTGCCAGCACCAGGAGGACCATGAACACTGAAGCTTTCTTT. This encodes CASTRRTMNTEAFF.

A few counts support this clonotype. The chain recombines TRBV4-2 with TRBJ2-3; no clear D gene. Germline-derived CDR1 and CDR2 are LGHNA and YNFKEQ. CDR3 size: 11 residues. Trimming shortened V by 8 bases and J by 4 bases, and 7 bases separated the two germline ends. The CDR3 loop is CASLEADTQYF. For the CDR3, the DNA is TGTGCCAGCCTCGAGGCAGATACGCAGTATTTT.

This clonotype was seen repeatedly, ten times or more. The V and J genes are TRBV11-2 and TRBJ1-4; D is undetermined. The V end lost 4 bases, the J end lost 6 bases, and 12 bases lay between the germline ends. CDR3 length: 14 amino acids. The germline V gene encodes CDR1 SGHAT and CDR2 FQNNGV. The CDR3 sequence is CASSYRALDEKLFF. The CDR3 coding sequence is TGTGCCAGCAGCTACCGGGCCCTGGATGAAAAACTGTTTTTT.

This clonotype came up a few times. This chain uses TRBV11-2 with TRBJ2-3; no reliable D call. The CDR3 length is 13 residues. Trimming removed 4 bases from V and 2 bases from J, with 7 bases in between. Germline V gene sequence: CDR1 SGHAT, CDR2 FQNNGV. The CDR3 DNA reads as TGTGCCAGCAGCTACTTGTACACAGATACGCAGTATTTT. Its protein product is CASSYLYTDTQYF.

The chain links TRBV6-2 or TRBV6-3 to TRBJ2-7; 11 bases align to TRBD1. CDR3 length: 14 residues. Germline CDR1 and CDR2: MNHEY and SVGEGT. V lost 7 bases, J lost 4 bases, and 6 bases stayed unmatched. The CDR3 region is CASNKGQGGYEQYF. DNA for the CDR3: TGTGCCAGCAATAAGGGACAGGGGGGGTACGAGCAGTACTTC.

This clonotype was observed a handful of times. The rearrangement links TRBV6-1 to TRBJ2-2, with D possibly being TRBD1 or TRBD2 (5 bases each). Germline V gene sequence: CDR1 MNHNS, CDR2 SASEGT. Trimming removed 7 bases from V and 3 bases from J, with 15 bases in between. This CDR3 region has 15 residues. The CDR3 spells CASTPGVGDTGELFF. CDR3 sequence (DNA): TGTGCCAGCACTCCCGGGGTAGGGGACACCGGGGAGCTGTTTTTT.

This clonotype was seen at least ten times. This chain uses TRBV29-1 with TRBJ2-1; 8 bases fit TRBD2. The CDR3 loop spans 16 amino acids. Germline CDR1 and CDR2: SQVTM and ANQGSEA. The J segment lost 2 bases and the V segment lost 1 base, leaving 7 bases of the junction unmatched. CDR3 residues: CSVEGETSGTYNEQFF. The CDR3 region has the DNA TGCAGCGTTGAAGGAGAAACTAGCGGAACCTACAATGAGCAGTTCTTC.

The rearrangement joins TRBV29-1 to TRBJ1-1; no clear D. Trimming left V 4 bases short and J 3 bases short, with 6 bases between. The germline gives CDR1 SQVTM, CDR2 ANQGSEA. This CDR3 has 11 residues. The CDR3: CSVGIHTEAFF. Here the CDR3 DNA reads TGCAGCGTTGGGATTCACACTGAAGCTTTCTTT. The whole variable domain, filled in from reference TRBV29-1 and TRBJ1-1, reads SAVISQKPSRDICQRGTSLTIQCQVDSQVTMMFWYRQQPGQSLTLIATANQGSEATYESGFVIDKFPISRPNLTFSTLTVSNMSPEDSSIYLCSVGIHTEAFFGQGTRLTVV.

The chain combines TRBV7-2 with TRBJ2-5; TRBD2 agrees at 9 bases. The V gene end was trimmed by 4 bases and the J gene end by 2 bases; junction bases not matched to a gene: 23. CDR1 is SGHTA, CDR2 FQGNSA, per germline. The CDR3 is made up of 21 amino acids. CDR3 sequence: CASSSLSMLYASGVVQETQYF. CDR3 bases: TGTGCCAGCAGCTCACTCTCGATGCTGTATGCTAGCGGGGTTGTACAAGAGACCCAGTACTTC.

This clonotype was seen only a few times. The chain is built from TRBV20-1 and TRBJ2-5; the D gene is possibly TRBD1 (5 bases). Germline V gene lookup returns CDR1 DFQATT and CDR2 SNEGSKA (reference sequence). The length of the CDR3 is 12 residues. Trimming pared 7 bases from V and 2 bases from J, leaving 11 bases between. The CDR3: CSVGAEQETQYF. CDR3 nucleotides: TGCAGTGTAGGGGCGGAACAAGAGACCCAGTACTTC.